These T cell receptor beta chains were read from a single sample in a study of blood T cell repertoires in COVID-19. Measured with immunoSEQ multiplex PCR; TCRdb has only the in-frame clones, and not every one. The sample includes about 200,000 clones, 84% seen only once; the top ten take roughly 7.6%. Sequenced: peripheral blood. The receptors were sampled from a woman aged 50 to 60 with active or convalescent COVID-19. Each CDR3 is given with its conserved first and last residue. D genes are given only for firm matches.

D gene,J gene,V gene,CDR3 protein
-,TRBJ1-2,TRBV29-1,CSVEEGEGGYGYTF
TRBD1,TRBJ1-3,TRBV7-9,CASSLGGTGRNTIYF
-,TRBJ1-5,TRBV6-5,CASAHAGASNQPQHF
TRBD2,TRBJ2-5,TRBV28,CASSPVGLAESQETQYF
TRBD1,TRBJ1-2,TRBV29-1,CSVWTGPPDYGYTF
TRBD1,TRBJ1-2,TRBV19,CASSVDRNNYGYTF
-,TRBJ1-2,TRBV28,CASSLGSGTRLYGYTF
-,TRBJ2-3,TRBV5-4,CASSARQGTDTQYF
-,TRBJ1-2,TRBV6-5,CASSNHRARYGYTF
TRBD1,TRBJ1-6,TRBV2,CASCIGQALASPLHF
TRBD2,TRBJ2-3,TRBV11-2,CASSLVSGTSTDTQYF
TRBD2,TRBJ2-3,TRBV19,CASSVSWREGVDTQYF
-,TRBJ2-7,TRBV19,CASTLTGSSYEQYF
TRBD1,TRBJ2-2,TRBV6-4,CASRQGQVNTGELFF
-,TRBJ2-3,TRBV25-1,CASSGQSYTDTQYF
-,TRBJ1-3,TRBV19,CASRSRESGNTIYF
TRBD1,TRBJ1-1,TRBV3-1/TRBV3-2,CASSQRTGANTEAFF
-,TRBJ1-3,TRBV7-9,CASSSVTVSGNTIYF
-,TRBJ1-2,TRBV6-5,CASSYSSRGGYGYTF
-,TRBJ2-3,TRBV6-6,CASSYGAEGGWDTQYF
TRBD2,TRBJ2-3,TRBV9,CASSVPRAGTSGGASTDTQYF
-,TRBJ2-1,TRBV2,CASQRRAYNEQFF
TRBD2,TRBJ2-5,TRBV4-1,CASSYYGTSGSPSQETQYF
TRBD1,TRBJ2-1,TRBV28,CALDRGLGEQFF
TRBD1,TRBJ1-4,TRBV5-1,CASSLSGQGNEKLFF
TRBD1,TRBJ2-2,TRBV5-6,CASLRGLNTGELFF
TRBD1,TRBJ2-2,TRBV5-1,CASRRPGTGMAGELFF
-,TRBJ2-5,TRBV18,CASSARPGPQETQYF
TRBD1,TRBJ2-5,TRBV9,CASSVEGTGKGETQYF
-,TRBJ1-5,TRBV10-3,CAMGGEGNQPQHF
-,TRBJ2-2,TRBV28,CASSFTNTGELFF
TRBD1,TRBJ1-1,TRBV6-4,CASSDSEGAGAFF
TRBD2,TRBJ2-2,TRBV5-5,CASSLSGRALTGELFF
-,TRBJ1-5,TRBV6-1,CASSEVAGRPQHF
TRBD1,TRBJ1-2,TRBV28,CASSGTAMGYGYTF
-,TRBJ2-4,TRBV18,CASSPVVGASGKNIQYF
TRBD1,TRBJ1-2,TRBV3-1/TRBV3-2,CASSRSQGGDYGYTF
-,TRBJ1-6,TRBV28,CASSPVSTGSPLHF
TRBD1,TRBJ1-6,TRBV9,CASSAWTGSPLHF
-,TRBJ2-2,TRBV28,CASSFSVLGSGELFF
TRBD1,TRBJ2-2,TRBV5-1,CASSPDRGYTGELFF
-,TRBJ1-1,TRBV6-5,CASSIQVITEAFF
TRBD1,TRBJ1-4,TRBV7-9,CASSPGTGLREKLFF
TRBD2,TRBJ2-2,TRBV6-5,CASSLAGANTGELFF
-,TRBJ1-2,TRBV6-5,CASSYFGEGGYTF
TRBD1,TRBJ2-3,TRBV28,CASSTGTGQDTQYF
TRBD1,TRBJ1-1,TRBV10-2,CASSATGEGAAFF
-,TRBJ2-3,TRBV7-3,CASSLTRETQYF
-,TRBJ1-5,TRBV10-3,CAISAGGQPQHF
TRBD2,TRBJ2-5,TRBV6-6,CASRPSGSWQETQYF
-,TRBJ1-1,TRBV12-3/TRBV12-4,CASSLTGDTEAFF
-,TRBJ1-5,TRBV6-5,CASSLQGLNQPQHF
TRBD1,TRBJ1-2,TRBV12-5,CASALDRDYGYTF